The 2 T cell receptor beta chains presented below share a single source sample, sequenced in a study of T cells after yellow fever vaccination. TCRdb itself ran the 5' RACE reads through MiXCR, one entry per CDR3 protein. The sample yields about 310,000 distinct CDR3 sequences, 3% to 4.5% seen once. The sequencing used PBMCs, collected on the day of the yellow fever booster vaccination. The receptors stem from a man aged 18 to 29 who received the YFV17D yellow fever vaccine.

The CDR3 spells CASSEWSGELFF. In DNA form, the CDR3 reads TGTGCCAGCAGTGAATGGTCCGGGGAGCTGTTTTTT. V gene TRBV25-1 combines with J gene TRBJ2-2; D gene uncertain. With 1 base removed from V and 6 bases from J, the gap between germline ends came to 3 bases. The CDR3 covers 12 residues. Germline values: CDR1 MGHDK, CDR2 SYGVNS.

The table lists this clonotype with many counts. The chain carries TRBV5-1 and TRBJ1-2; tentatively, D is TRBD1 (5 bases). The V gene's germline CDR1 is SGHRS and CDR2 YFSETQ. The CDR3 is 15 residues long. Trimming took 4 bases from V and 4 from J, leaving 17 bases between them. The CDR3 DNA reads as TGCGCCAGCAGCCCGGGGCCGGGATCGGGCTATGGCTACACCTTC. This gives the protein CASSPGPGSGYGYTF.